This entry lists 14 T cell receptor beta chains sequenced from one sample in a study of radiotherapy plus CTLA-4 blockade in lung cancer. The assay was immunoSEQ multiplex PCR, and TCRdb's table has in-frame clones only and misses some. The table records around 110,000 clones, about 80% of them present only once. Sequenced here: peripheral blood, sampled from a patient treated with radiotherapy plus ipilimumab. The receptors stem from a human donor with non-small cell lung cancer that progressed on radiotherapy plus ipilimumab. Some clones in this sample may be carry-over from other donors' samples.

V is TRBV6-1 and J is TRBJ1-5; TRBD1 matches 7 bases. This CDR3 region has 14 residues. Germline CDR1 is MNHNS and CDR2 is SASEGT. V lost 2 bases to trimming and J lost 6 bases; unmatched junction nucleotides: 4. The CDR3 DNA sequence: TGTGCCAGCAGTGAAAAGGGGGCGGGTCAGCCCCAGCATTTT. Protein product: CASSEKGAGQPQHF.

The chain recombines TRBV7-9 with TRBJ2-5; no firm D call. With the DNA end fitting TRBJ2-7 better, the J assignment may be wrong. The CDR3 extends over 14 amino acids. Germline V gene lookup returns CDR1 SEHNR and CDR2 FQNEAQ (reference sequence). CDR3 protein: CASSLSQVNYEQYF. The CDR3 DNA follows: TGTGCCAGCAGCTTAAGCCAGGTTAACTACGAGCAGTACTTC.

The chain recombines TRBV28 with TRBJ1-4, with 9 bases lining up with TRBD1. CDR3 length equals 14 residues. Per germline, CDR1 MDHEN and CDR2 SYDVKM. V lost 6 bases, J lost 13 bases, and 12 bases stayed unmatched. The CDR3 DNA reads TGTGCCAGCAGCTCGGGACAGGGTGCAAGGAGACTGTTTTTT. It specifies CASSSGQGARRLFF.

J is TRBJ1-1 and V is TRBV27, with TRBD1 matching 7 bases. V was pared by 3 bases and J by 9 bases, with 7 bases of the junction left unmatched. The CDR3 runs 13 residues. CDR1 MNHEY and CDR2 SMNVEV come from the germline V gene (reference sequence). The CDR3 loop reads CASSFLRQGKAFF. The CDR3 coding sequence is TGTGCCAGCAGTTTTCTTCGACAGGGCAAAGCTTTCTTT.

This clone was picked up one time. V and J are TRBV29-1 and TRBJ2-2; TRBD2 might be the D (6 bases). This CDR3 spans 12 amino acids. The germline CDR1 and CDR2 sequences are SQVTM and ANQGSEA. V lost 5 bases and J lost 6, with 10 bases in between. The CDR3 coding sequence is TGCAGCGTTTGGGGAGGTGCCGGGGAGCTGTTTTTT. The encoded protein is CSVWGGAGELFF.

The genes are TRBV30 and TRBJ1-2, with TRBD1 as a possible D gene (5 bases). The length of the CDR3 is 13 residues. Between the trimmed V and J ends, which lost 0 bases and 4 bases, there was a span of 9 bases. Per the germline V gene, CDR1 is GTSNPN and CDR2 is SVGIG (reference sequence). CDR3 in amino acids: CAWSVVGVYGYTF. DNA for the CDR3: TGTGCCTGGAGTGTCGTGGGGGTCTATGGCTACACCTTC.

The gene calls are TRBV13 and TRBJ1-1; a possible D gene is TRBD1 (5 bases). The length of the CDR3 is 15 residues. Deletions cut 5 bases from V and 0 bases from J, with 13 bases between. CDR1 is PRHDT, CDR2 FYEKMQ, per germline (reference sequence). The CDR3 protein is CASSGEGPVNTEAFF. The CDR3 coding sequence is TGTGCCAGCAGCGGGGAGGGACCGGTGAACACTGAAGCTTTCTTT.

V usage is TRBV29-1 and J usage is TRBJ2-7; 11 positions match TRBD2. The V segment lost 8 bases and the J segment 7 bases; nucleotides outside the gene matches: 13. The CDR3 sequence is 14 residues long. Germline V gene data show CDR1 as SQVTM and CDR2 as ANQGSEA. CDR3 coding DNA: TGCAGCATTGTCCCTAGCGTAGCGGGGGGGGAGCAGTACTTC. Translating gives CSIVPSVAGGEQYF.

Remarks on this clone: The sample has other DNA sequences that encode this CDR3 too. The V and J genes are TRBV7-2 and TRBJ1-2; maybe TRBD1 (5 bases). Trimming took off 3 bases at V and 0 bases at J, with 8 bases between the two ends. This CDR3 is 14 amino acids long. The germline V gene encodes CDR1 SGHTA and CDR2 FQGNSA. This CDR3 is CASSFGGTNYGYTF. The CDR3, as DNA: TGTGCCAGCAGCTTCGGGGGTACTAACTATGGCTACACCTTC.

This clone showed up just once. Other nucleotide sequences in the sample specify the same CDR3. The V and J genes are TRBV5-6 and TRBJ2-7; no firm D call. Deletions cut 1 base from V and 4 bases from J, with 3 bases between. The CDR3 contains 11 residues. CDR1 is SGHDT, CDR2 YYEEEE, per germline. The CDR3 protein is CASSLRYEQYF. The CDR3 DNA follows: TGTGCCAGCAGCTTGAGGTACGAGCAGTACTTC.

This CDR3 is CASLPGKGQDNEKLFF. Written as DNA, the CDR3 is TGTGCCAGCCTCCCGGGTAAAGGACAGGATAATGAAAAACTGTTTTTT. The rearrangement joins TRBV7-9 to TRBJ1-4; 7 bases are shared with TRBD1. CDR3 length: 16 amino acids. With 8 bases clipped from V and 4 bases from J, the junction kept 13 bases outside the gene matches. Germline CDR1 and CDR2: SEHNR and FQNEAQ (reference sequence). Looking up the rest from reference TRBV7-9 and TRBJ1-4 gives the full variable domain: DTGVSQNPRHKITKRGQNVTFRCDPISEHNRLYWYRQTLGQGPEFLTYFQNEAQLEKSRLLSDRFSAERPKGSFSTLEIQRTEQGDSAMYLCASLPGKGQDNEKLFFGSGTQLSVL.

The rearrangement links TRBV7-8 to TRBJ2-7; D not resolved. CDR1 and CDR2 from the germline V gene are SGHVS and FQNEAQ. V lost 3 bases to trimming and J lost 1 base, with 10 bases between them. The CDR3 has 14 amino acids. The CDR3 loop reads CASSFDGESYEQYF. Here the CDR3 DNA reads TGTGCCAGCAGCTTCGACGGAGAATCCTACGAGCAGTACTTC.

The V and J genes are TRBV7-9 and TRBJ1-1, with D tentatively TRBD1 (6 bases). In germline, CDR1 is SEHNR, CDR2 FQNEAQ (reference sequence). This CDR3 has 14 residues. V was clipped by 5 bases and J by 2 bases, with 12 bases between them. The CDR3 region has the DNA TGTGCCAGCAGCCCAAGGGGGGGCAACACTGAAGCTTTCTTT. Amino acids: CASSPRGGNTEAFF.

J is TRBJ2-7 and V is TRBV5-8; no reliable D call. The CDR3 is made up of 12 amino acids. The germline V gene encodes CDR1 SGHTS and CDR2 YDEGEE. Trimming shortened V by 2 bases and J by 9 bases, and 12 bases separated the two germline ends. This CDR3 reads CASSLLQNRQYF. CDR3 in DNA: TGTGCCAGCAGCTTACTACAAAACCGGCAGTACTTC. Full variable domain (rest looked up from reference TRBV5-8 and TRBJ2-7): EAGVTQSPTHLIKTRGQQATLRCSPISGHTSVYWYQQALGLGLQFLLWYDEGEERNRGNFPPRFSGRQFPNYSSELNVNALELEDSALYLCASSLLQNRQYFGPGTRLTVT.